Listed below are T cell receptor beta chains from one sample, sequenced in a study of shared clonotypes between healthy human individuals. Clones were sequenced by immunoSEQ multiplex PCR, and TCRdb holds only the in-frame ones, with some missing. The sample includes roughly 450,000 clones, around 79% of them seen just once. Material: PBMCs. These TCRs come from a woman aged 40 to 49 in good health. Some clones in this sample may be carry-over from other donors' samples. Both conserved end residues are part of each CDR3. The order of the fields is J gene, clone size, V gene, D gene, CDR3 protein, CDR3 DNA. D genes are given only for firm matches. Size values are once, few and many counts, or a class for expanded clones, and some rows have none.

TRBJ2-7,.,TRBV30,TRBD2,CAGTSGSYEQYF,TGTGCCGGGACTAGCGGATCCTACGAGCAGTACTTC
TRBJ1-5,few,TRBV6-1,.,CASSETSAGSQPQHF,TGTGCCAGCAGTGAAACCAGTGCAGGTAGTCAGCCCCAGCATTTT
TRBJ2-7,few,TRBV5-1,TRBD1,CASSLGTGWREQYF,TGCGCCAGCAGCTTGGGGACAGGATGGAGGGAGCAGTACTTC
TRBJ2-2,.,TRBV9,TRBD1,CASSVHGDRRAGELFF,TGTGCCAGCAGCGTACACGGGGACAGGAGGGCCGGGGAGCTGTTTTTT
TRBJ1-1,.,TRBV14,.,CASSSLHLNTEAFF,TGTGCCAGCAGCTCCCTACATTTGAACACTGAAGCTTTCTTT
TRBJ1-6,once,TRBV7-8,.,CASSAAGFPLHF,TGTGCCAGCAGCGCTGCAGGTTTCCCCCTCCACTTT
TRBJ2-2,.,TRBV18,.,CASSPDVGGRTTGELFF,TGTGCCAGCTCACCAGATGTAGGGGGGAGAACGACCGGGGAGCTGTTTTTT
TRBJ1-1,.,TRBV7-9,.,CASSPLRLFTEAFF,TGTGCCAGCAGCCCTTTGCGATTGTTCACTGAAGCTTTCTTT
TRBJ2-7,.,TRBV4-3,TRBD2,CASSQELRTSGPREQYF,TGCGCCAGCAGCCAAGAATTAAGGACTAGCGGACCCAGAGAGCAGTACTTC
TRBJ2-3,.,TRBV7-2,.,CASSLGSAGFPDTQYF,TGTGCCAGCAGCTTAGGTTCGGCGGGTTTTCCAGATACGCAGTATTTT
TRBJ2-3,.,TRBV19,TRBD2,CATASGGTDTQYF,TGTGCCACCGCTAGCGGGGGGACAGATACGCAGTATTTT
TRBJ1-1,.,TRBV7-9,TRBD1,CASSRKDRVTEAFF,TGTGCCAGCAGCCGTAAGGACAGGGTAACTGAAGCTTTCTTT
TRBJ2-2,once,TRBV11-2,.,CASSLGYRTGELFF,TGTGCCAGCAGCTTAGGGTACCGCACCGGGGAGCTGTTTTTT
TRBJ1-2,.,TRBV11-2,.,CASSRLGALYGYTF,TGTGCCAGCAGCCGGTTAGGGGCTCTCTATGGCTACACCTTC
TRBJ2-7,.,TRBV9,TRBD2,CASSGGLAGPYEQYF,TGTGCCAGCAGCGGGGGACTAGCGGGCCCCTACGAGCAGTACTTC
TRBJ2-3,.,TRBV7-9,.,CASSWDNTDTQYF,TGTGCCAGCAGCTGGGACAACACAGATACGCAGTATTTT
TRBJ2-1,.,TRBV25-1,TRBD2,CASSGRRAGGMLVEQFF,TGTGCCAGCAGTGGGCGAAGGGCGGGAGGGATGTTGGTTGAGCAGTTCTTC
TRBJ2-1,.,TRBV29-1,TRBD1,CSVIPTGVYNEQFF,TGCAGCGTAATACCGACAGGGGTATACAATGAGCAGTTCTTC
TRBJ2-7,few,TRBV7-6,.,CASSLLPSWTVVENEQYF,TGTGCCAGCAGCTTACTCCCATCTTGGACAGTGGTGGAAAACGAGCAGTACTTC
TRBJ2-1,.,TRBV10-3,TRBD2,CAISGMGLAGGSEQFF,TGTGCCATCAGTGGAATGGGACTAGCGGGGGGGAGTGAGCAGTTCTTC
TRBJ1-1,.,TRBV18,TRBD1,CASSPGTGMNTEAFF,TGTGCCAGCTCACCAGGGACAGGGATGAACACTGAAGCTTTCTTT
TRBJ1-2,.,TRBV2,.,CASSEDTDYGYTF,TGTGCCAGCAGTGAGGACACTGACTATGGCTACACCTTC
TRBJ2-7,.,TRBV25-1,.,CASYPNEQYF,TGTGCCAGCTATCCCAACGAGCAGTACTTC
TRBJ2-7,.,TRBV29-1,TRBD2,CSVLSGSRTYEQYF,TGCAGCGTACTTAGCGGGAGTCGTACCTACGAGCAGTACTTC
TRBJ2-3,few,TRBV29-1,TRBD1,CSVDSPGQFFTDTQYF,TGCAGCGTTGATAGCCCGGGACAGTTTTTCACAGATACGCAGTATTTT
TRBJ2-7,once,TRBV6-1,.,CASSLGHTYEQYF,TGTGCCAGCAGTCTGGGCCACACCTACGAGCAGTACTTC
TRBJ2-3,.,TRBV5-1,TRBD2,CASSGGDTDTQYF,TGCGCCAGCAGCGGGGGGGACACAGATACGCAGTATTTT
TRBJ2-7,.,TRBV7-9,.,CASSLGGVRSSYEQYF,TGTGCCAGCAGCCTGGGAGGTGTCAGGAGCTCCTACGAGCAGTACTTC
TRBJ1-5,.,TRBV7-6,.,CASSSRGGGVGSNQPQHF,TGTGCCAGCAGCTCCCGGGGCGGAGGAGTCGGTAGCAATCAGCCCCAGCATTTT
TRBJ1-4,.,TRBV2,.,CASSVRGLPNEKLFF,TGTGCCAGCAGTGTTCGGGGCTTACCTAATGAAAAACTGTTTTTT
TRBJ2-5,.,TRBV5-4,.,CASSRDVAETQYF,TGTGCCAGCAGCCGGGACGTCGCGGAGACCCAGTACTTC
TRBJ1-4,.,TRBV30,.,CAWTLTSTNEKLFF,TGTGCCTGGACCCTGACGTCAACTAATGAAAAACTGTTTTTT
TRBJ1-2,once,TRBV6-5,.,CASHRGRDYGYTF,TGTGCCAGCCACCGGGGGCGCGACTATGGCTACACCTTC
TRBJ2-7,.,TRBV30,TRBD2,CAWSWGLAGGPGEQYF,TGTGCCTGGAGTTGGGGCCTAGCGGGAGGGCCAGGCGAGCAGTACTTC
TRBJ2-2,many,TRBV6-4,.,CASGQGTDTGELFF,TGTGCCAGCGGGCAAGGGACGGACACCGGGGAGCTGTTTTTT
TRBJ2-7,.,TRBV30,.,CAWRGGGIPGEQYF,TGTGCCTGGAGAGGAGGGGGCATTCCGGGGGAGCAGTACTTC
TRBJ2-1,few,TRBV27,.,CASSFRPAGSYNEQFF,TGTGCCAGCAGTTTTCGTCCGGCGGGCTCCTACAATGAGCAGTTCTTC
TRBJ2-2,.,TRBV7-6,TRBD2,CASILRGPGGKLFF,TGTGCCAGCATCCTGAGGGGCCCGGGAGGAAAGCTGTTTTTT
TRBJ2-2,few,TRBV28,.,CASSPGGGWSTGELFF,TGTGCCAGCAGCCCCGGGGGAGGTTGGAGCACCGGGGAGCTGTTTTTT
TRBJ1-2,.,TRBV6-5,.,CASTVTGTGYYGYTF,TGTGCCAGCACTGTTACCGGAACAGGATACTATGGCTACACCTTC
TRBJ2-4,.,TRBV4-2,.,CASSPMGERGFDIQYF,TGTGCCAGCAGCCCCATGGGGGAGAGGGGGTTTGACATTCAGTACTTC
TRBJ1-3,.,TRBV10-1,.,CASSECTHNSGNTIYF,TGCGCCAGCAGTGAGTGTACTCACAACTCTGGAAACACCATATATTTT
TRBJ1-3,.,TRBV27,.,CASSLEGFNSGNTIYF,TGTGCCAGCAGTTTGGAAGGGTTCAATTCTGGAAACACCATATATTTT